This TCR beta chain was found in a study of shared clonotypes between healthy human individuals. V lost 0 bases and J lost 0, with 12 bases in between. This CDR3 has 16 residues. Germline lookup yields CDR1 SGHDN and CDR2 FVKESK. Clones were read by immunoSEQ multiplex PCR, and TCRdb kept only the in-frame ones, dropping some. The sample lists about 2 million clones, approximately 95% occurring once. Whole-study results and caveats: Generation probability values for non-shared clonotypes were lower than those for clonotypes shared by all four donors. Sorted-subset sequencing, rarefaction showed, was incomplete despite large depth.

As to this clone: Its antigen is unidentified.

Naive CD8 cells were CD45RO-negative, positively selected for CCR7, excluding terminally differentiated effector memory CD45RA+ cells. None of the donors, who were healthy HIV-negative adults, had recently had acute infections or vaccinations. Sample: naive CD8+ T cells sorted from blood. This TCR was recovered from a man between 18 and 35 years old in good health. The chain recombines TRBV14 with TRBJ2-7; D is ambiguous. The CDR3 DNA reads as TGTGCCAGCAGCCAAGAAGTAGGGATAGGCTCCTACGAGCAGTACTTC. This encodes CASSQEVGIGSYEQYF.